Below, 2 T cell receptor beta chains from the same sample are listed, as sequenced in a study of blood T cell repertoires in COVID-19. TCRdb keeps only in-frame clones here, not all; method: immunoSEQ multiplex PCR. The table has some 71,000 clones, around 89% seen once; the top ten hold roughly 4.8%. The sample taken for sequencing was peripheral blood. Receptors were obtained from a middle-aged man with acute or convalescent COVID-19.

V is TRBV2 and J is TRBJ1-2; 10 nucleotides match TRBD1. The germline gives CDR1 SNHLY, CDR2 FYNNEI. V gave up 7 bases and J gave up 4 bases; unmatched junction bases: 9. The CDR3 loop spans 15 amino acids. In DNA form, the CDR3 reads TGTGCCAGCAAGTTGACAGGGGGCGCTCCCTATGGCTACACCTTC. It codes for CASKLTGGAPYGYTF.

On this clone itself: The sample holds other DNA sequences that translate to the same CDR3. V gene TRBV2 combines with J gene TRBJ2-7; D is unclear. CDR3 length equals 14 residues. Between the trimmed V and J ends, which lost 3 bases and 4 bases, there was a span of 13 bases. Per the germline V gene, CDR1 is SNHLY and CDR2 is FYNNEI. The chain's CDR3 is CASSDPSGRYEQYF. In nucleotides, the CDR3 is TGTGCCAGCAGTGATCCCAGTGGTCGTTACGAGCAGTACTTC. Full variable domain (missing parts from reference TRBV2 and TRBJ2-7): EPEVTQTPSHQVTQMGQEVILRCVPISNHLYFYWYRQILGQKVEFLVSFYNNEISEKSEIFDDQFSVERPDGSNFTLKIRSTKLEDSAMYFCASSDPSGRYEQYFGPGTRLTVT.